A selection of T cell receptor beta chains follows, all from one sample in a study of blood T cell repertoires in COVID-19. Data came from immunoSEQ multiplex PCR; TCRdb stores just in-frame clones and leaves some out. The sample shows some 250,000 clones, around 86% of them seen only once. Specimen: peripheral blood. These receptors originate from a man younger than 45 who had recovered from COVID-19. Each CDR3 is given with its conserved first and last residue. Each record gives: V gene, CDR3 length, J gene, D gene, clone size, CDR3 protein, CDR3 DNA. A D gene is named only where the DNA matches it firmly. Size is stated for part of the rows, as once, few or many counts, or as a class when the clone is expanded.

V gene: TRBV10-1; CDR3 length: 14; J gene: TRBJ1-1; D gene: NA; clone size: NA; CDR3 protein: CASSFGQLNTEAFF; CDR3 DNA: TGCGCCAGCAGCTTCGGACAGTTGAACACTGAAGCTTTCTTT
V gene: TRBV29-1; CDR3 length: 13; J gene: TRBJ1-3; D gene: NA; clone size: NA; CDR3 protein: CSVTTGFGNTIYF; CDR3 DNA: TGCAGCGTTACAACAGGGTTCGGAAACACCATATATTTT
V gene: TRBV7-9; CDR3 length: 17; J gene: TRBJ2-3; D gene: NA; clone size: NA; CDR3 protein: CASSPWTATFPTDTQYF; CDR3 DNA: TGTGCCAGCAGCCCGTGGACAGCCACGTTCCCCACAGATACGCAGTATTTT
V gene: TRBV5-4; CDR3 length: 12; J gene: TRBJ2-3; D gene: NA; clone size: few; CDR3 protein: CASSFGTDTQYF; CDR3 DNA: TGTGCCAGCAGCTTCGGGACAGATACGCAGTATTTT
V gene: TRBV10-1; CDR3 length: 15; J gene: TRBJ2-5; D gene: NA; clone size: once; CDR3 protein: CASSGHRSGGQTQYF; CDR3 DNA: TGCGCCAGCAGTGGTCACAGGTCTGGTGGGCAGACCCAGTACTTC
V gene: TRBV7-6; CDR3 length: 14; J gene: TRBJ1-2; D gene: TRBD1; clone size: NA; CDR3 protein: CASSLGQGEDGYTF; CDR3 DNA: TGTGCCAGCAGCCTCGGACAGGGCGAGGATGGCTACACCTTC
V gene: TRBV7-9; CDR3 length: 16; J gene: TRBJ2-1; D gene: NA; clone size: NA; CDR3 protein: CASSLRQSLVSDEQFF; CDR3 DNA: TGTGCCAGCAGCTTACGGCAATCCCTAGTGTCGGATGAGCAGTTCTTC
V gene: TRBV14; CDR3 length: 14; J gene: TRBJ1-2; D gene: NA; clone size: NA; CDR3 protein: CASSRSGIPNGYTF; CDR3 DNA: TGTGCCAGCAGCCGTAGCGGGATTCCTAATGGCTACACCTTC
V gene: TRBV6-2/TRBV6-3; CDR3 length: 13; J gene: TRBJ1-2; D gene: TRBD1; clone size: NA; CDR3 protein: CASSEGQGYGYTF; CDR3 DNA: TGTGCCAGCAGCGAGGGACAGGGCTATGGCTACACCTTC
V gene: TRBV6-1; CDR3 length: 13; J gene: TRBJ2-7; D gene: NA; clone size: NA; CDR3 protein: CASSETRGGEQYF; CDR3 DNA: TGTGCCAGCAGTGAGACGCGGGGCGGAGAGCAGTACTTC
V gene: TRBV11-2; CDR3 length: 16; J gene: TRBJ1-1; D gene: NA; clone size: NA; CDR3 protein: CASSLDRGVPDTEAFF; CDR3 DNA: TGTGCCAGCAGCTTAGATCGGGGGGTTCCAGACACTGAAGCTTTCTTT
V gene: TRBV5-1; CDR3 length: 18; J gene: TRBJ2-7; D gene: TRBD2; clone size: NA; CDR3 protein: CAFESQFPGTSATYEQYF; CDR3 DNA: TGCGCCTTTGAGAGCCAATTCCCCGGGACTAGCGCTACCTACGAGCAGTACTTC
V gene: TRBV3-1/TRBV3-2; CDR3 length: 13; J gene: TRBJ2-3; D gene: NA; clone size: NA; CDR3 protein: CASSQYEADTQYF; CDR3 DNA: TGTGCCAGCAGCCAATACGAGGCGGATACGCAGTATTTT
V gene: TRBV12-3/TRBV12-4; CDR3 length: 11; J gene: TRBJ1-4; D gene: NA; clone size: NA; CDR3 protein: CASSFSGKLFF; CDR3 DNA: TGTGCCAGCAGTTTCAGCGGGAAACTGTTTTTT
V gene: TRBV7-2; CDR3 length: 14; J gene: TRBJ1-6; D gene: TRBD1; clone size: NA; CDR3 protein: CATLLTGAGSPLHF; CDR3 DNA: TGTGCCACTCTTCTGACAGGGGCGGGTTCACCCCTCCACTTT
V gene: TRBV5-4; CDR3 length: 15; J gene: TRBJ2-7; D gene: NA; clone size: NA; CDR3 protein: CASSLGRGVVGEQYF; CDR3 DNA: TGTGCCAGCAGCTTGGGTCGCGGGGTCGTCGGCGAGCAGTACTTC
V gene: TRBV6-1; CDR3 length: 15; J gene: TRBJ1-6; D gene: NA; clone size: NA; CDR3 protein: CASSELGQSNSPLHF; CDR3 DNA: TGTGCCAGCAGTGAACTCGGACAGAGCAATTCACCCCTCCACTTT
V gene: TRBV6-2/TRBV6-3; CDR3 length: 14; J gene: TRBJ2-3; D gene: TRBD1; clone size: NA; CDR3 protein: CASSRDRPTDTQYF; CDR3 DNA: TGTGCCAGCAGTAGGGACAGACCCACAGATACGCAGTATTTT
V gene: TRBV5-1; CDR3 length: 17; J gene: TRBJ1-2; D gene: TRBD1; clone size: NA; CDR3 protein: CASTYTTPGQGNNGYTF; CDR3 DNA: TGCGCCAGCACATACACTACTCCGGGACAGGGGAACAATGGCTACACCTTC
V gene: TRBV5-4; CDR3 length: 14; J gene: TRBJ1-2; D gene: NA; clone size: NA; CDR3 protein: CASSRGQTIYGYTF; CDR3 DNA: TGTGCCAGCAGCCGTGGACAGACCATCTATGGCTACACCTTC
V gene: TRBV12-3/TRBV12-4; CDR3 length: 13; J gene: TRBJ2-7; D gene: NA; clone size: NA; CDR3 protein: CASSWGLRGEQYF; CDR3 DNA: TGTGCCAGCAGCTGGGGGCTTAGGGGGGAGCAGTACTTC
V gene: TRBV5-5; CDR3 length: 16; J gene: TRBJ1-3; D gene: NA; clone size: NA; CDR3 protein: CASTLLGEVSGNTIYF; CDR3 DNA: TGTGCCAGCACCCTGCTAGGGGAGGTCTCTGGAAACACCATATATTTT
V gene: TRBV7-8; CDR3 length: 17; J gene: TRBJ1-1; D gene: NA; clone size: NA; CDR3 protein: CASSLGAGRIENTEAFF; CDR3 DNA: TGTGCCAGCAGCTTAGGGGCAGGGCGAATAGAGAACACTGAAGCTTTCTTT
V gene: TRBV18; CDR3 length: 16; J gene: TRBJ1-2; D gene: TRBD1; clone size: NA; CDR3 protein: CASSPAGQGAIYGYTF; CDR3 DNA: TGTGCCAGCTCACCGGCGGGACAGGGGGCGATCTATGGCTACACCTTC
V gene: TRBV19; CDR3 length: 16; J gene: TRBJ1-2; D gene: TRBD1; clone size: NA; CDR3 protein: CASSIPWDRGLYGYTF; CDR3 DNA: TGTGCCAGTAGTATTCCCTGGGACAGGGGGCTCTATGGCTACACCTTC
V gene: TRBV15; CDR3 length: 15; J gene: TRBJ2-7; D gene: TRBD2; clone size: once; CDR3 protein: CATSIGLAGGGEQYF; CDR3 DNA: TGTGCCACCAGCATTGGACTAGCGGGGGGTGGTGAGCAGTACTTC
V gene: TRBV3-1/TRBV3-2; CDR3 length: 12; J gene: TRBJ1-2; D gene: NA; clone size: NA; CDR3 protein: CASSQAGGGYTF; CDR3 DNA: TGTGCCAGCAGCCAAGCGGGTGGAGGCTACACCTTC
V gene: TRBV2; CDR3 length: 15; J gene: TRBJ2-7; D gene: NA; clone size: NA; CDR3 protein: CASTGTLQGFDEQYF; CDR3 DNA: TGTGCCAGCACGGGGACACTACAAGGGTTCGACGAGCAGTACTTC
V gene: TRBV4-3; CDR3 length: 15; J gene: TRBJ2-7; D gene: NA; clone size: NA; CDR3 protein: CASSPEWGEAGEQYF; CDR3 DNA: TGCGCCAGCAGCCCTGAGTGGGGGGAGGCGGGCGAGCAGTACTTC
V gene: TRBV15; CDR3 length: 14; J gene: TRBJ1-1; D gene: NA; clone size: NA; CDR3 protein: CATSRVGRVTEAFF; CDR3 DNA: TGTGCCACCAGCAGAGTTGGCAGGGTCACTGAAGCTTTCTTT
V gene: TRBV12-3/TRBV12-4; CDR3 length: 13; J gene: TRBJ1-2; D gene: TRBD1; clone size: NA; CDR3 protein: CASSHRDRNGYTF; CDR3 DNA: TGTGCCAGCAGCCACCGGGACAGGAATGGCTACACCTTC
V gene: TRBV10-3; CDR3 length: 13; J gene: TRBJ2-5; D gene: TRBD1; clone size: NA; CDR3 protein: CAINGQGGETQYF; CDR3 DNA: TGTGCCATCAATGGACAGGGTGGCGAGACCCAGTACTTC
V gene: TRBV3-1/TRBV3-2; CDR3 length: 14; J gene: TRBJ2-2; D gene: NA; clone size: NA; CDR3 protein: CASSQNGATGELFF; CDR3 DNA: TGTGCCAGCAGCCAAAACGGTGCGACCGGGGAGCTGTTTTTT
V gene: TRBV5-1; CDR3 length: 11; J gene: TRBJ2-1; D gene: NA; clone size: NA; CDR3 protein: CASFNFNEQFF; CDR3 DNA: TGCGCCAGCTTCAACTTCAATGAGCAGTTCTTC
V gene: TRBV3-1/TRBV3-2; CDR3 length: 14; J gene: TRBJ2-7; D gene: TRBD1; clone size: once; CDR3 protein: CASSQVDRVYEQYF; CDR3 DNA: TGTGCCAGCAGCCAAGTCGACAGGGTGTACGAGCAGTACTTC
V gene: TRBV10-3; CDR3 length: 16; J gene: TRBJ2-1; D gene: NA; clone size: NA; CDR3 protein: CAISEVRGADYNEQFF; CDR3 DNA: TGTGCCATCAGTGAGGTTAGGGGCGCTGACTACAATGAGCAGTTCTTC
V gene: TRBV19; CDR3 length: 16; J gene: TRBJ1-2; D gene: NA; clone size: once; CDR3 protein: CASSPGVRGDYNGYTF; CDR3 DNA: TGTGCCAGTAGTCCAGGCGTACGGGGGGATTACAATGGCTACACCTTC
V gene: TRBV19; CDR3 length: 16; J gene: TRBJ2-3; D gene: TRBD1; clone size: NA; CDR3 protein: CASSIRQGAYTDTQYF; CDR3 DNA: TGTGCCAGTAGTATCAGACAGGGGGCCTACACAGATACGCAGTATTTT
V gene: TRBV3-1/TRBV3-2; CDR3 length: 20; J gene: TRBJ1-6; D gene: NA; clone size: NA; CDR3 protein: CASSQDRGRGGNFYNSPLHF; CDR3 DNA: TGTGCCAGCAGCCAAGATCGGGGGAGGGGTGGCAATTTCTATAATTCACCCCTCCACTTT
V gene: TRBV4-3; CDR3 length: 19; J gene: TRBJ2-1; D gene: TRBD2; clone size: NA; CDR3 protein: CASSPDQLSGGAAYNEQFF; CDR3 DNA: TGCGCCAGCAGCCCAGACCAACTTAGCGGGGGAGCCGCCTACAATGAGCAGTTCTTC
V gene: TRBV3-1/TRBV3-2; CDR3 length: 19; J gene: TRBJ2-2; D gene: TRBD2; clone size: NA; CDR3 protein: CASSQERIDSGLSAGELFF; CDR3 DNA: TGTGCCAGCAGCCAAGAAAGGATTGATAGCGGGTTGTCAGCCGGGGAGCTGTTTTTT
V gene: TRBV7-8; CDR3 length: 18; J gene: TRBJ1-1; D gene: TRBD1; clone size: NA; CDR3 protein: CASSKRKAGRGDLTEAFF; CDR3 DNA: TGTGCCAGCAGCAAGCGTAAAGCGGGCAGGGGGGATCTCACTGAAGCTTTCTTT
V gene: TRBV12-5; CDR3 length: 12; J gene: TRBJ1-2; D gene: NA; clone size: NA; CDR3 protein: CASGGLSYGYTF; CDR3 DNA: TGTGCTAGTGGGGGACTGAGCTATGGCTACACCTTC
V gene: TRBV6-6; CDR3 length: 16; J gene: TRBJ2-3; D gene: TRBD2; clone size: few; CDR3 protein: CASSALLAGGGGTQYF; CDR3 DNA: TGTGCCAGCAGTGCCTTACTAGCGGGGGGGGGAGGTACGCAGTATTTT
V gene: TRBV6-6; CDR3 length: 14; J gene: TRBJ1-4; D gene: TRBD1; clone size: NA; CDR3 protein: CASSYEGASEKLFF; CDR3 DNA: TGTGCCAGCAGTTACGAGGGGGCTAGTGAAAAACTGTTTTTT
V gene: TRBV3-1/TRBV3-2; CDR3 length: 13; J gene: TRBJ1-2; D gene: NA; clone size: NA; CDR3 protein: CASSSSQGYGYTF; CDR3 DNA: TGTGCCAGCAGCTCCTCACAGGGCTATGGCTACACCTTC
V gene: TRBV7-9; CDR3 length: 17; J gene: TRBJ2-1; D gene: NA; clone size: NA; CDR3 protein: CASSRPSLSIAENEQFF; CDR3 DNA: TGTGCCAGCAGCCGCCCTTCCCTGTCGATAGCGGAAAATGAGCAGTTCTTC